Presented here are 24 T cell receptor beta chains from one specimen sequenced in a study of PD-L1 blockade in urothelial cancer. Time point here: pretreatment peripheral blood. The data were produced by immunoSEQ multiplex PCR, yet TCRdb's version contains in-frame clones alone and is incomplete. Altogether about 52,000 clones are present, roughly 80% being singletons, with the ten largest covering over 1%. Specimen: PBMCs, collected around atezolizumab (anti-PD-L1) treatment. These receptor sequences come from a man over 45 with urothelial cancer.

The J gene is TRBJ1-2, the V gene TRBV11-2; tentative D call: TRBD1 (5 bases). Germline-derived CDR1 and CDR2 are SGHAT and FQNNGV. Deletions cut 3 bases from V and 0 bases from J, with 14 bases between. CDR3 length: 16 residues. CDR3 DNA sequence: TGTGCCAGCAGCTTCCGATCGACAGTTACTAACTATGGCTACACCTTC. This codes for CASSFRSTVTNYGYTF.

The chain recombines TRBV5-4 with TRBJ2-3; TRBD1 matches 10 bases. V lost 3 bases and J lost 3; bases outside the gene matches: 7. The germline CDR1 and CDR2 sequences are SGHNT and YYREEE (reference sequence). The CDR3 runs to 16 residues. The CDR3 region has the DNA TGTGCCAGCAGCTCATCCCGGGACAGGGGTACAGATACGCAGTATTTT. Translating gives CASSSSRDRGTDTQYF.

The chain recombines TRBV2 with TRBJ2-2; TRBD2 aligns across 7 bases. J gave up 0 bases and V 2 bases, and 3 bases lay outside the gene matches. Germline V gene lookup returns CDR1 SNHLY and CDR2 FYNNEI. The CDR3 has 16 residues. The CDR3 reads CASSELAATNTGELFF. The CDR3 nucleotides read TGTGCCAGCAGTGAACTAGCGGCCACGAACACCGGGGAGCTGTTTTTT. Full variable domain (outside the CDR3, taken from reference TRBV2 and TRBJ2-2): EPEVTQTPSHQVTQMGQEVILRCVPISNHLYFYWYRQILGQKVEFLVSFYNNEISEKSEIFDDQFSVERPDGSNFTLKIRSTKLEDSAMYFCASSELAATNTGELFFGEGSRLTVL.

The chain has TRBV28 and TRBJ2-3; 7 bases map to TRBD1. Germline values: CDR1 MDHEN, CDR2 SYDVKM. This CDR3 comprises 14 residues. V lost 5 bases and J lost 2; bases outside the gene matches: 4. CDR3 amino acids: CASSGGQATDTQYF. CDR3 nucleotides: TGTGCCAGCAGTGGCGGACAGGCCACAGATACGCAGTATTTT.

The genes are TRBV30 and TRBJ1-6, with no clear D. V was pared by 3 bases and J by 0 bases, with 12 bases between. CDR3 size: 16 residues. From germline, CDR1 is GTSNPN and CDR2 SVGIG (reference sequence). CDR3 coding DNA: TGTGCCTGGAGCCTTCCGGGGAGCTCCTATAATTCACCCCTCCACTTT. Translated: CAWSLPGSSYNSPLHF.

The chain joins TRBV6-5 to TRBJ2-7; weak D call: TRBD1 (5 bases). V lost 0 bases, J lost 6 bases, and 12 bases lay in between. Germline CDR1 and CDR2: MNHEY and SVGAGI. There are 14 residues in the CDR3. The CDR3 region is CASSYSGRAFEQYF. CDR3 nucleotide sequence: TGTGCCAGCAGTTACTCAGGCAGGGCGTTCGAGCAGTACTTC.

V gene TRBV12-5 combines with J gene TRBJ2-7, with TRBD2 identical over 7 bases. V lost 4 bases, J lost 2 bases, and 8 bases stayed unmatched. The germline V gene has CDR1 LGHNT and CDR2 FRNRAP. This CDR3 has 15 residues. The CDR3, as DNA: TGTGCTAGTGGTTACCCTGCGGCGGGGGCCTACGAGCAGTACTTC. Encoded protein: CASGYPAAGAYEQYF.

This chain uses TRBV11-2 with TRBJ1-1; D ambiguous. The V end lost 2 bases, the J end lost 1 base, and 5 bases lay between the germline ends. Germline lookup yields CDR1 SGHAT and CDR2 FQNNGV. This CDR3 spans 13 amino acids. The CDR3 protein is CASSLIRNTEAFF. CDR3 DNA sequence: TGTGCCAGCAGCTTAATCCGGAACACTGAAGCTTTCTTT.

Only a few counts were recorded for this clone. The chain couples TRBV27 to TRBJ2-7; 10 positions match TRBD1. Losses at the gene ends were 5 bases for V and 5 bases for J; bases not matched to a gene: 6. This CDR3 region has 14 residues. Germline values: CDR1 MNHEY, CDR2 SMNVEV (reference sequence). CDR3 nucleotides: TGTGCCAGCAGTCCGGACAGGGGGAATCACGAGCAGTACTTC. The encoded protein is CASSPDRGNHEQYF.

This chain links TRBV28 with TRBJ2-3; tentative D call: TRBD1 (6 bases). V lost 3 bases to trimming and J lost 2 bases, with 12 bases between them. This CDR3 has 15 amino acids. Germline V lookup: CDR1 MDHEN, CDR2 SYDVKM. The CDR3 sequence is CASSFTGWATDTQYF. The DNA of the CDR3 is TGTGCCAGCAGTTTTACAGGGTGGGCCACAGATACGCAGTATTTT.

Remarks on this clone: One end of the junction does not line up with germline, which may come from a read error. Here the CDR3 DNA reads TGTGCTAGCAGCTCCGGACAGGGGGCCCTGGGCGAGCAGTACTTC. Protein: CASSSGQGALGEQYF. V and J are TRBV7-7 and TRBJ2-7; 11 positions match TRBD1. Looked up from germline, CDR1 is SSHAT and CDR2 is FNYEAQ (reference sequence). The CDR3 totals 15 residues.

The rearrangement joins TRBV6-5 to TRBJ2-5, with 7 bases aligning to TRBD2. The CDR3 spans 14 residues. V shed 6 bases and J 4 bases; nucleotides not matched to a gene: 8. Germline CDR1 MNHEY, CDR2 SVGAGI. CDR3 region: CASRSGGGPETQYF. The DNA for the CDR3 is TGTGCCAGCAGATCGGGGGGAGGGCCAGAGACCCAGTACTTC.

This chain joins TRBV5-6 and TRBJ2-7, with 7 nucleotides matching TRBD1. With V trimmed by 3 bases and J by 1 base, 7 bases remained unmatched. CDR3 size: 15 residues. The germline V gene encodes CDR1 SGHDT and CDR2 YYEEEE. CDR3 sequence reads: CASSSPGQRSYEQYF. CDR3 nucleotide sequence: TGTGCCAGCAGCTCCCCGGGACAGAGGTCCTACGAGCAGTACTTC.

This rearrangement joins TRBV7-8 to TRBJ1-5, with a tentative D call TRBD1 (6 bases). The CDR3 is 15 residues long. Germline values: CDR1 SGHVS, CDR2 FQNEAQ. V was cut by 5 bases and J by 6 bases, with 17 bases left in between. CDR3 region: CASSQRREGGQPQHF. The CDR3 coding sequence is TGTGCCAGCAGCCAAAGAAGGGAGGGGGGTCAGCCCCAGCATTTT.

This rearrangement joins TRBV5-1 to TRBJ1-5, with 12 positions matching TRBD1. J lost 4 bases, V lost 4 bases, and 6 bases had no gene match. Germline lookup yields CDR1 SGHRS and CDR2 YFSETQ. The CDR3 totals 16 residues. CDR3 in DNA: TGCGCCAGCAGCGTGGGGACAGGGGGCCTTAATCAGCCCCAGCATTTT. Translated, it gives CASSVGTGGLNQPQHF.

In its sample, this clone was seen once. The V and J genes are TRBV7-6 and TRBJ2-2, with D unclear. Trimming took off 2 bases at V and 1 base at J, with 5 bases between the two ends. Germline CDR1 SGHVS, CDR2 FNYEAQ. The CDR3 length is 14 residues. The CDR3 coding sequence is TGTGCCAGCAGCTTATCCCAGAACACCGGGGAGCTGTTTTTT. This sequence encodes CASSLSQNTGELFF.

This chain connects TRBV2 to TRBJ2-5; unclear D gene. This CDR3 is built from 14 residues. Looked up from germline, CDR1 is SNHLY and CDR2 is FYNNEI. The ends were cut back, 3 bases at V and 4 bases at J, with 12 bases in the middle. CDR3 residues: CASSDAVVSETQYF. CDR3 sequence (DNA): TGTGCCAGCAGTGATGCGGTAGTATCAGAGACCCAGTACTTC.

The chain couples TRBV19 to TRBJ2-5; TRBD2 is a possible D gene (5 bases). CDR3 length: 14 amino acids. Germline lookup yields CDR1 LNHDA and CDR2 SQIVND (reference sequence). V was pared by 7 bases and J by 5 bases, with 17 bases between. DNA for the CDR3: TGTGCCAGTACCCGGACGGGGTCGGGGGAGACCCAGTACTTC. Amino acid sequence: CASTRTGSGETQYF.

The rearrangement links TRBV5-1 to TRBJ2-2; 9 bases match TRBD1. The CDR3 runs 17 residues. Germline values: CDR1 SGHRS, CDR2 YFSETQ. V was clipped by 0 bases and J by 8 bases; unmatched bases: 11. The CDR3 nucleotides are TGCGCCAGCAGCTTGGCGTTGGGACAGGGAGTACCGGGGGAGCTGTTTTTT. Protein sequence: CASSLALGQGVPGELFF.

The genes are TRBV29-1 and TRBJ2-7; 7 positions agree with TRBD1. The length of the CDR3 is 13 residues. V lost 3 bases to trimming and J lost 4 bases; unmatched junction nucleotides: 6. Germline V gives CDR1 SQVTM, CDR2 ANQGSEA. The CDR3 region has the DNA TGCAGCGTTGATGGACAGGTCGGGTACGAGCAGTACTTC. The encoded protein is CSVDGQVGYEQYF.

As DNA, the CDR3 is TGTGCCAGCAGCGCCCTGTTGGGTGGCGGGGGGACAGATACGCAGTATTTT. This sequence encodes CASSALLGGGGTDTQYF. The chain recombines TRBV9 with TRBJ2-3, with 8 bases that match TRBD2. CDR3 length: 17 amino acids. V lost 3 bases, J lost 3 bases, and 12 bases stayed unmatched. Germline V gives CDR1 SGDLS, CDR2 YYNGEE.

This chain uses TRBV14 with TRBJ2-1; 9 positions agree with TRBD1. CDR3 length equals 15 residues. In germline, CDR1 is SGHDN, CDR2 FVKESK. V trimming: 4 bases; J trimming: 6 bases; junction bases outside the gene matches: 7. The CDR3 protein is CASSRRDRAINEQFF. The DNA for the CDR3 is TGTGCCAGCAGCCGCCGGGACAGGGCGATCAATGAGCAGTTCTTC. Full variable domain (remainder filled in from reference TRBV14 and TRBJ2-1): EAGVTQFPSHSVIEKGQTVTLRCDPISGHDNLYWYRRVMGKEIKFLLHFVKESKQDESGMPNNRFLAERTGGTYSTLKVQPAELEDSGVYFCASSRRDRAINEQFFGPGTRLTVL.

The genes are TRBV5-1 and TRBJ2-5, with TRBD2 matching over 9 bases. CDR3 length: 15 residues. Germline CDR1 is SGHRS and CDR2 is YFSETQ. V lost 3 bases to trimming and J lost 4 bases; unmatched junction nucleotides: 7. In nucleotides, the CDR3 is TGCGCCAGCAGCTACGGGACTAGCAAGGGAGAGACCCAGTACTTC. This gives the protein CASSYGTSKGETQYF.

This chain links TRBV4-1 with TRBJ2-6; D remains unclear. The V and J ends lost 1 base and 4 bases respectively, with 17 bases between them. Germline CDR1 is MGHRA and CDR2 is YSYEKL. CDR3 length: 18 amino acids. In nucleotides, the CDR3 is TGCGCCAGCAGCCAAGTAGACATGGGCATACTGGGGGCCAACGTCCTGACTTTC. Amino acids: CASSQVDMGILGANVLTF.